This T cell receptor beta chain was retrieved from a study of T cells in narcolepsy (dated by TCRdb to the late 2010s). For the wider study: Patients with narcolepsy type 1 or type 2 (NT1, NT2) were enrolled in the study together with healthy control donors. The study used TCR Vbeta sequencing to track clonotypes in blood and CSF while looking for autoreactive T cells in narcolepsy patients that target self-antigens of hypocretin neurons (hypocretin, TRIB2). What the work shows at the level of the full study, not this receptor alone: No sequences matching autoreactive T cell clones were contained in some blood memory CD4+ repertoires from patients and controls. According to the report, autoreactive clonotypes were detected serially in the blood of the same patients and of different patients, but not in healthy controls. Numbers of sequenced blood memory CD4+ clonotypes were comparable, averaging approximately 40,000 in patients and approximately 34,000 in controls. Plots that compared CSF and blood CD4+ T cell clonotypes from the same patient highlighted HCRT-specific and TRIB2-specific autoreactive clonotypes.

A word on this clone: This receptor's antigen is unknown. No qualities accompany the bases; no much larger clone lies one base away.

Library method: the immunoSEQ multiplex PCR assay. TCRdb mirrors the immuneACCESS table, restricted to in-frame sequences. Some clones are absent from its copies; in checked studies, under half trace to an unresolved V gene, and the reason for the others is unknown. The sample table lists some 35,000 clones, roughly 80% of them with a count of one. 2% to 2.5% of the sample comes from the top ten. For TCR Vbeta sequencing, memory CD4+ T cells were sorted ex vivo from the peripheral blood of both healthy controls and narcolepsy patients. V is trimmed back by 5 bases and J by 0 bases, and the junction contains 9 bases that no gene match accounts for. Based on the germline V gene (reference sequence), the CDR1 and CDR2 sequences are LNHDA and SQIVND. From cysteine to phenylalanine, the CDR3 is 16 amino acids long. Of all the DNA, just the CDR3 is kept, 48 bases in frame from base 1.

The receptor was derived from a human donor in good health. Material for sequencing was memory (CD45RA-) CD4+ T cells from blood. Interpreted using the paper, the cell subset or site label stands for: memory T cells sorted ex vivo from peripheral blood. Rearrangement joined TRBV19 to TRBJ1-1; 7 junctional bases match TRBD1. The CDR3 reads CASSPREGGMNTEAFF. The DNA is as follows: TGTGCCAGTAGTCCCCGGGAAGGGGGCATGAACACTGAAGCTTTCTTT.